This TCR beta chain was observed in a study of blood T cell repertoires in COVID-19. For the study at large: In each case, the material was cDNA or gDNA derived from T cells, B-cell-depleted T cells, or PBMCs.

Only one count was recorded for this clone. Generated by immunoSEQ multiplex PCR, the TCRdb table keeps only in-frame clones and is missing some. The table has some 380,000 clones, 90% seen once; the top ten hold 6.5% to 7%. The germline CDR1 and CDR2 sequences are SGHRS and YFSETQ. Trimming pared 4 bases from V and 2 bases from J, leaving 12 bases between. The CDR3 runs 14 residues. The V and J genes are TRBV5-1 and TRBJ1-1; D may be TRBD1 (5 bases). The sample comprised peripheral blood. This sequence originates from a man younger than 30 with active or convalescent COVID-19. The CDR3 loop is CASSRDSPNTEAFF. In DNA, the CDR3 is TGCGCCAGCAGCCGTGACAGCCCTAACACTGAAGCTTTCTTT. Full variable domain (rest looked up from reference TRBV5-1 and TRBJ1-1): KAGVTQTPRYLIKTRGQQVTLSCSPISGHRSVSWYQQTPGQGLQFLFEYFSETQRNKGNFPGRFSGRQFSNSRSEMNVSTLELGDSALYLCASSRDSPNTEAFFGQGTRLTVV.